This T cell receptor beta chain was sequenced for a study of regulatory T cells in long-lasting Graves disease. Time point noted: newly diagnosed GD, antithyroid drugs for less than 3 months. Following extraction of RNA from PBMCs, that RNA was used to make the TCR library. This CDR3 is built from 15 residues. The V gene end was trimmed by 0 bases and the J gene end by 5 bases; junction bases not matched to a gene: 5. CDR1 is SGDLS, CDR2 YYNGEE, per germline. Arm-PCR of CDR3 regions with iRepertoire HTBI primers generated TCR beta libraries. Each CDR3 protein gets one entry after TCRdb re-called the multiplex PCR reads with MiXCR. The table shows hundreds of thousands of distinct CDR3 sequences, with roughly 16% occurring only once.

V is TRBV9 and J is TRBJ2-1; 7 nucleotides match TRBD2. Sequences were derived from peripheral blood mononuclear cells (PBMCs), sampled at new diagnosis, from a patient treated with antithyroid drugs. This receptor was obtained from a female donor with Graves disease. The CDR3, as DNA: TGTGCCAGCAGCGTAGGAGCGGGAAAAAACAATGAGCAGTTCTTC. Its protein product is CASSVGAGKNNEQFF.